This is a list of T cell receptor beta chains from one sample in a study of Ad26.COV2.S vaccination and SARS-CoV-2 variants. TCRdb's table, derived via immunoSEQ multiplex PCR, lists solely in-frame clones and lacks some. The table records some 390,000 clones, more than 85% of them present only once. Specimen: peripheral blood, collected in a trial of Ad26.COV2.S vaccine versus placebo. These receptors originate from a person aged 18-60 years who received the Ad26.COV2.S COVID-19 vaccine or a placebo. CDR3s leave out the opening cysteine and the closing phenylalanine or tryptophan. The order of the fields is J gene, V gene, CDR3 protein.

>TRBJ2-7|TRBV7-9
ASSLVGQGYEQY
>TRBJ2-3|TRBV3-1/TRBV3-2
ASSQASGGSTDTQY
>TRBJ1-2|TRBV6-5
ASSYSLEGAQTGYT
>TRBJ1-5|TRBV19
ASSIQASQPQH
>TRBJ2-3|TRBV2
ASRELAGSTDTQY
>TRBJ2-7|TRBV6-5
ASSAAGDEQY
>TRBJ1-1|TRBV18
ASSLKGQNTEAF
>TRBJ2-2|TRBV11-2
ASSRDRVNTGELF
>TRBJ1-5|TRBV19
ASSIPFWGQVGNQPQH
>TRBJ2-1|TRBV7-2
ASSLIGVNNEQF
>TRBJ1-1|TRBV5-4
ASSLWTGNIEAF
>TRBJ2-1|TRBV6-5
AGRDLGDNEQF
>TRBJ1-2|TRBV5-1
ASSLDGGEHYGYT
>TRBJ1-5|TRBV27
ASSQTGLSAHQPQH
>TRBJ2-7|TRBV27
ASSFDYRVYEQY
>TRBJ1-1|TRBV7-8
ASSYPKKNQGLAAEAF